These T cell receptor beta chains were read from a single sample in a study of blood T cell repertoires in COVID-19. The method was immunoSEQ multiplex PCR; TCRdb's version includes in-frame clones alone and lacks a portion of them. The sample includes some 150,000 clones, approximately 80% seen only once; the top ten take 44%. The sequenced sample was peripheral blood. The receptors were sampled from a human donor in a cohort sampled during active COVID-19. CDR3s include the opening cysteine and the closing phenylalanine or tryptophan. The D gene is left open where the match is weak. Expanded clones are given a class, and other clones once, few, many or no size at all.

>TRBJ2-2|NA|TRBD2|TRBV6-2/TRBV6-3
CASSYPGLAGTQWTGELFF
>TRBJ1-6|NA|NA|TRBV27
CASTRTVQGYSPLHF
>TRBJ2-5|NA|NA|TRBV11-2
CASSLDGRGAWETQYF
>TRBJ2-3|NA|TRBD1|TRBV5-1
CASRPGQGPDTQYF
>TRBJ2-1|once|TRBD2|TRBV7-7
CASSYSGRANEQFF
>TRBJ1-2|NA|NA|TRBV6-1
CASRFEGGYGYTF
>TRBJ2-7|NA|TRBD1|TRBV4-1
CASSQDYRGHYEQYF
>TRBJ2-4|few|NA|TRBV4-3
CASSPTQGAKNIQYF
>TRBJ1-5|NA|TRBD1|TRBV2
CASSEAKEQGVHFNQPQHF
>TRBJ1-2|once|NA|TRBV10-3
CAISGVNGYTF
>TRBJ2-5|NA|NA|TRBV5-4
CASSTGQETQYF
>TRBJ2-6|NA|TRBD1|TRBV5-8
CASSFGQGWPSGANVLTF
>TRBJ1-5|once|TRBD1|TRBV2
CASSPGGFSNQPQHF
>TRBJ2-5|NA|TRBD2|TRBV6-2/TRBV6-3
CASSRQEWQGGQETQYF
>TRBJ2-2|NA|NA|TRBV4-3
CASSQDLTGELFF
>TRBJ1-4|NA|NA|TRBV29-1
CSVADSATNEKLFF
>TRBJ2-1|NA|TRBD2|TRBV11-2
CASSLLSLAGPSSYNEQFF
>TRBJ2-7|NA|TRBD1|TRBV25-1
CASSGRDRGIHEQYF
>TRBJ1-1|once|TRBD1|TRBV9
CASSLRTGLNTEAFF
>TRBJ1-1|NA|NA|TRBV5-5
CASRPGLTDGLWNTEAFF
>TRBJ2-4|NA|TRBD1|TRBV24-1
CATSDPQGAIPMAKNIQYF
>TRBJ1-2|NA|TRBD1|TRBV5-4
CASSPAGGVGYTF
>TRBJ2-3|NA|NA|TRBV19
CASSPYIQLDTDTQYF
>TRBJ1-2|NA|NA|TRBV12-3/TRBV12-4
CASSYSGTRLDF
>TRBJ2-5|NA|TRBD2|TRBV3-1/TRBV3-2
CASSQDWASGRQYQETQYF
>TRBJ2-7|NA|NA|TRBV9
CASSVGGAISYEQYF
>TRBJ1-1|NA|NA|TRBV27
CASSLSLGGNTEAFF
>TRBJ1-6|few|NA|TRBV2
CASGLDNSPLHF
>TRBJ1-1|NA|NA|TRBV5-1
CASRGREGPNTEAFF
>TRBJ2-7|NA|TRBD1|TRBV5-1
CASSLAPTGAGEQYF
>TRBJ1-6|NA|TRBD1|TRBV18
CASSPDRGSPLHF
>TRBJ1-5|NA|NA|TRBV19
CASSPLSQPQHF
>TRBJ1-6|many|TRBD1|TRBV19
CASSGDRRYNSPLHF
>TRBJ2-5|few|TRBD1|TRBV4-1
CASSQSRTGAETQYF
>TRBJ1-6|few|NA|TRBV11-2
CASSYSDSNSPLHF
>TRBJ2-2|NA|TRBD2|TRBV9
CASSPPLKRGNTGELFF
>TRBJ2-3|NA|NA|TRBV19
CASSPGGPDTQYF
>TRBJ2-6|NA|NA|TRBV5-1
CASSLFSVSGANVLTF
>TRBJ1-1|NA|TRBD1|TRBV12-5
CASGLGQGGTEAFF
>TRBJ1-1|NA|NA|TRBV29-1
CSALRNTEAFF
>TRBJ1-2|NA|NA|TRBV5-1
CASSLSGAYGYTF
>TRBJ1-2|NA|NA|TRBV19
CASSIAADGYTF
>TRBJ2-2|NA|TRBD1|TRBV18
CASSPRTGETGELFF
>TRBJ1-2|NA|NA|TRBV12-3/TRBV12-4
CASSSINYGYTF
>TRBJ1-1|NA|NA|TRBV5-1
CASSLALAEGTEAFF
>TRBJ2-7|NA|NA|TRBV5-5
CASSLTTSYYEQYF
>TRBJ2-1|NA|TRBD2|TRBV2
CASRPTSGEYNEQFF
>TRBJ1-5|NA|TRBD1|TRBV11-2
CASSATGVNQPQHF
>TRBJ2-3|NA|TRBD2|TRBV5-6
CASSFRDYSDTQYF
>TRBJ2-1|NA|NA|TRBV15
CATSRGYSYNEQFF
>TRBJ2-4|NA|TRBD2|TRBV5-4
CASSLVGLAGEENIQYF
>TRBJ2-7|NA|TRBD2|TRBV11-2
CASSLAAGLTYEQYF
>TRBJ2-1|NA|NA|TRBV4-3
CASSQESAGSEQFF